This T cell receptor beta chain stems from a study of OX40 agonist ivuxolimab in advanced cancers. In the study overall: Intravenous ivuxolimab at 0.01 to 10 mg/kg was given to patients every 2 weeks. Study-wide points: There were also nonresponders showing low normalized T-cell clonal expansion. CD8+ T cells (on average) carried more expanded clones than CD4+ T cells.

Only a few counts were recorded for this clone. The antigen is unknown. Data came from immunoSEQ multiplex PCR; TCRdb stores just in-frame clones and leaves some out. The table shows 67,000 or so clones, with about 88% occurring only once. The investigators sampled blood at baseline, at cycle 4 day 1, and at cycle 7 day 1. The germline gives CDR1 MDHEN, CDR2 SYDVKM. The CDR3 covers 15 residues. Trimming cost V 6 bases and J 7 bases, with 16 bases left between them. This clonotype originated in an adult with an advanced solid tumor such as melanoma, head and neck, liver or kidney cancer. The sequencing here drew on CD4+ or CD8+ T cells sorted from blood, taken in a trial of the OX40 agonist ivuxolimab. The V call is TRBV28, the J call TRBJ1-6; no reliable D call. In DNA, the CDR3 is TGTGCCAGCAGCCCTCGCAGTGGGGAGAATTCACCCCTCCACTTT. This sequence encodes CASSPRSGENSPLHF.